The following is a TCR beta chain sequence with its context. The antigen is unknown. This sample was taken from a study of shared clonotypes between healthy human individuals. Overall study findings and caveats: How much donors shared clonotypes was expected to be affected by sequencing depth.

This table comes from immunoSEQ multiplex PCR, and its TCRdb copy is limited to in-frame clones, with some not included. The profile shows around 700,000 clones, roughly 78% of them singletons. J lost 0 bases, V lost 0 bases, and 13 bases had no gene match. The length of the CDR3 is 19 residues. Germline V lookup: CDR1 SGHRS, CDR2 YFSETQ. This chain joins TRBV5-1 and TRBJ1-1; 8 bases map to TRBD1. This TCR derives from a woman in her 30s in good health. The material sequenced was memory CD4+ T cells sorted from blood. Subset here: CD45RA-negative fraction. CDR3 sequence reads: CASSLGTLKDRVLNTEAFF. The CDR3 region has the DNA TGCGCCAGCAGCTTGGGGACTCTGAAGGACAGGGTCTTGAACACTGAAGCTTTCTTT.